One sample yielded the 31 T cell receptor beta chains listed below, sequenced in a study of regulatory T cells in long-lasting Graves disease. Documented time point: persistent/refractory GD, antithyroid drugs over 5 years with positive TRAb. Making the TCR library involved RNA that had been extracted from PBMCs. CDR3-region Arm-PCR and iRepertoire HTBI primers produced the TCR beta libraries. TCRdb passed the multiplex PCR reads through MiXCR, listing each CDR3 protein once. Of roughly 500,000 distinct CDR3 sequences in the sample, around 20% are singletons; the top ten hold approximately 7.8%. Here the sequenced sample was peripheral blood mononuclear cells (PBMCs), taken when the disease was refractory, from a patient treated with antithyroid drugs. The origin of the receptors is a female donor with Graves disease.

The chain couples TRBV19 to TRBJ1-1; D might be TRBD1 (5 bases). The CDR3 loop spans 13 amino acids. Trimming cost V 7 bases and J 11 bases, with 20 bases left between them. The V gene's germline CDR1 is LNHDA and CDR2 SQIVND (reference sequence). CDR3 sequence: CASTKPGTLWAFF. The DNA of the CDR3 is TGTGCCAGTACTAAACCCGGGACCCTGTGGGCTTTCTTT. The full variable domain, in which reference TRBV19 and TRBJ1-1 provide the parts outside the CDR3, is DGGITQSPKYLFRKEGQNVTLSCEQNLNHDAMYWYRQDPGQGLRLIYYSQIVNDFQKGDIAEGYSVSREKKESFPLTVTSAQKNPTAFYLCASTKPGTLWAFFGQGTRLTVV.

J is TRBJ2-7 and V is TRBV5-1; unclear D gene. The CDR3 sequence is 13 residues long. V was cut by 1 base and J by 3 bases, with 8 bases left in between. From germline, CDR1 is SGHRS and CDR2 YFSETQ. CDR3 nucleotide sequence: TGCGCCAGCAGCTTGTATCCAGACTACGAGCAGTACTTC. This encodes CASSLYPDYEQYF.

There are a few counts of this clonotype. This rearrangement joins TRBV5-5 to TRBJ1-2, with 7 bases fitting TRBD1. This CDR3 region has 15 residues. CDR1 is SGHKS and CDR2 is YYEKEE in the germline V gene (reference sequence). The V and J ends lost 5 bases and 4 bases, in that order; junction bases with no gene match: 11. CDR3 loop: CASRHAAGTVYGYTF. The CDR3 DNA sequence: TGTGCCAGCAGACACGCCGCCGGGACAGTCTATGGCTACACCTTC. The entire variable domain, with the rest obtained from reference TRBV5-5 and TRBJ1-2, is as follows: DAGVTQSPTHLIKTRGQQVTLRCSPISGHKSVSWYQQVLGQGPQFIFQYYEKEERGRGNFPDRFSARQFPNYSSELNVNALLLGDSALYLCASRHAAGTVYGYTFGSGTRLTVV.

In its sample, this clonotype was seen many times. V gene TRBV12-3 or TRBV12-4 combines with J gene TRBJ1-5, with a possible D match to TRBD1 (5 bases). V was cut by 6 bases and J by 4 bases, with 19 bases left in between. This CDR3 contains 16 residues. The DNA of the CDR3 is TGTGCCAGCAGCCCGACCTTCGGGGGAGCAAATCAGCCCCAGCATTTT. Protein product: CASSPTFGGANQPQHF.

There are many counts of this clonotype. J is TRBJ1-5 and V is TRBV6-1; D gene ambiguous. The length of the CDR3 is 17 residues. Germline loops: CDR1 MNHNS, CDR2 SASEGT. V was shortened by 0 bases and J by 0 bases, with 12 bases between the two germline ends. Here the CDR3 reads CASSEASPIYSNQPQHF. The CDR3 DNA is TGTGCCAGCAGTGAAGCATCTCCCATATATAGCAATCAGCCCCAGCATTTT.

The chain carries TRBV7-9 and TRBJ2-3, with D possibly matching TRBD1 (6 bases). Per germline, CDR1 SEHNR and CDR2 FQNEAQ (reference sequence). The CDR3 is made up of 16 amino acids. With 5 bases removed from V and 2 bases from J, the gap between germline ends came to 17 bases. The CDR3 DNA is TGTGCCAGCAGCGGCCGGGACACCCGACCCACAGATACGCAGTATTTT. Translation gives CASSGRDTRPTDTQYF.

This clonotype was counted many times. V usage is TRBV28 and J usage is TRBJ1-1, with no clear D. In germline, CDR1 is MDHEN, CDR2 SYDVKM. The V gene lost 2 bases and the J gene lost 4 bases, with 11 bases spanning the gap. The CDR3 sequence is 14 residues long. CDR3 nucleotides: TGTGCCAGCAGTTTAGTCCTTCGCGGCACTGAAGCTTTCTTT. Amino acids: CASSLVLRGTEAFF.

The J gene is TRBJ2-7, the V gene TRBV29-1; TRBD1 aligns across 10 bases. This CDR3 region has 13 residues. V lost 5 bases, J lost 9 bases, and 10 bases stayed unmatched. Germline CDR1 SQVTM, CDR2 ANQGSEA. The chain's CDR3 is CSVPDRGQVGQYF. The CDR3 nucleotides read TGCAGCGTTCCTGACAGGGGGCAGGTTGGGCAGTACTTC.

V and J are TRBV20-1 and TRBJ2-1; D gene unclear. Trimming left V 0 bases short and J 1 base short, with 7 bases between. Germline values: CDR1 DFQATT, CDR2 SNEGSKA (reference sequence). The CDR3 totals 14 residues. CDR3 sequence: CSARDLGSYNEQFF. CDR3 in DNA: TGCAGTGCTAGAGATCTTGGGTCCTACAATGAGCAGTTCTTC.

This clonotype was recorded many times. This chain links TRBV12-3 or TRBV12-4 with TRBJ1-4; possible D gene TRBD1, 5 bases. V was cut by 7 bases and J by 0 bases, with 18 bases left in between. CDR3 length: 17 residues. In DNA, the CDR3 is TGTGCCAGCACGCGAAGCCGCTTGGGGGCAACTAATGAAAAACTGTTTTTT. This sequence encodes CASTRSRLGATNEKLFF.

This clonotype was observed a few times. The chain carries TRBV24-1 and TRBJ2-7, with 10 bases lining up with TRBD2. From germline, CDR1 is KGHDR and CDR2 SFDVKD. The CDR3 consists of 18 residues. V lost 0 bases, J lost 2 bases, and 9 bases stayed unmatched. The CDR3 DNA reads as TGTGCCACCAGTGATTTGAGCCGCACTAGCGGGAAAACCTACGAGCAGTACTTC. Protein product: CATSDLSRTSGKTYEQYF.

This clonotype was detected ten times or more. The chain carries TRBV25-1 and TRBJ2-7; D is uncertain. The V gene lost 5 bases and the J gene lost 5 bases, with 7 bases spanning the gap. This CDR3 comprises 11 residues. In germline, CDR1 is MGHDK, CDR2 SYGVNS. CDR3 loop: CASSYWDEQYF. In DNA, the CDR3 is TGTGCCAGCAGTTATTGGGACGAGCAGTACTTC.

The chain employs TRBV5-4 and TRBJ2-5; the D gene could be TRBD1 or TRBD2 (5 bases each). V lost 7 bases, J lost 1 base, and 11 bases lay in between. Germline V gives CDR1 SGHNT, CDR2 YYREEE (reference sequence). The CDR3 length is 13 residues. CDR3 in DNA: TGTGCCAGCGGTAGAGGGGTCCAAGAGACCCAGTACTTC. Encoded protein: CASGRGVQETQYF.

V usage is TRBV15 and J usage is TRBJ1-2; D ambiguous. V gave up 0 bases and J gave up 7 bases, with 12 bases separating them. The CDR3 loop spans 14 amino acids. Germline values: CDR1 LNHNV, CDR2 YYDKDF (reference sequence). CDR3 loop: CATSRDRGRGGYTF. DNA for the CDR3: TGTGCCACCAGCAGAGATCGCGGCCGGGGTGGCTACACCTTC. Full variable domain (outside the CDR3, taken from reference TRBV15 and TRBJ1-2): DAMVIQNPRYQVTQFGKPVTLSCSQTLNHNVMYWYQQKSSQAPKLLFHYYDKDFNNEADTPDNFQSRRPNTSFCFLDIRSPGLGDTAMYLCATSRDRGRGGYTFGSGTRLTVV.

This clonotype was seen just once. The chain joins TRBV7-2 to TRBJ2-1, with D perhaps being TRBD1 or TRBD2 (5 bases each). CDR3 length equals 14 residues. The germline gives CDR1 SGHTA, CDR2 FQGNSA. Trimming shortened V by 5 bases and J by 5 bases, and 13 bases separated the two germline ends. CDR3 in DNA: TGTGCCAGCAGCCCGGGACCGCATAACAATGAGCAGTTCTTC. Amino acid sequence: CASSPGPHNNEQFF. Using reference TRBV7-2 and TRBJ2-1 for the parts outside the CDR3, the full variable domain is GAGVSQSPSNKVTEKGKDVELRCDPISGHTALYWYRQSLGQGLEFLIYFQGNSAPDKSGLPSDRFSAERTGGSVSTLTIQRTQQEDSAVYLCASSPGPHNNEQFFGPGTRLTVL.

This clonotype was found a few times. Possible read error: a much larger clone is one base away. The chain employs TRBV2 and TRBJ1-1; D gene ambiguous. Trimming left V 6 bases short and J 4 bases short, with 21 bases between. The CDR3 runs 16 residues. Germline CDR1 is SNHLY and CDR2 is FYNNEI. The CDR3 DNA follows: TGTGCCAGCAGGCCTCCGGGCGCAAGCAGGAGCACTGAAGCTTTCTTT. Its translation is CASRPPGASRSTEAFF.

The table lists this clonotype with a few counts. This chain connects TRBV9 to TRBJ1-5; 7 nucleotides match TRBD1. J lost 3 bases, V lost 0 bases, and 6 bases had no gene match. The CDR3 length is 16 residues. The germline CDR1 and CDR2 sequences are SGDLS and YYNGEE. The CDR3 region has the DNA TGTGCCAGCAGCGTAGCTCGTCAGGGGGACAATCAGCCCCAGCATTTT. This sequence encodes CASSVARQGDNQPQHF.

This clonotype came up many times. This sequence joins TRBV30 and TRBJ2-7; possibly TRBD2 for D (5 bases). The CDR3 is made up of 11 amino acids. V was cut by 5 bases and J by 6 bases, with 11 bases left in between. Germline lookup yields CDR1 GTSNPN and CDR2 SVGIG (reference sequence). CDR3 in amino acids: CAWGTEGEQYF. The CDR3, as DNA: TGTGCCTGGGGTACTGAGGGCGAGCAGTACTTC.

In this sample, this clonotype turned up many times. At one end, the junction sequence differs from germline, possibly due to a read error. The V and J genes are TRBV19 and TRBJ2-2; 10 bases line up with TRBD2. The CDR3 has 15 amino acids. Germline V lookup: CDR1 LNHDA, CDR2 SQIVND (reference sequence). CDR3 sequence reads: CASSTSGTNTGELFF. CDR3 nucleotides: TGTGCCAGCAGTACTAGCGGGACGAACACCGGGGAGCTGTTTTTT.

There are many counts of this clonotype. The CDR3 nucleotides are TGTGCCAGCAGCCACGTACCGACAGGGATTGGTAACGAGCAGTACTTC. Translated: CASSHVPTGIGNEQYF. This sequence joins TRBV11-1 and TRBJ2-7; TRBD1 aligns across 7 bases. J gave up 5 bases and V 5 bases, and 15 bases lay outside the gene matches. Germline V gene lookup returns CDR1 SGHAT and CDR2 FQDESV (reference sequence). This CDR3 has 16 amino acids.

J is TRBJ2-5 and V is TRBV9; D tentatively reads TRBD1 or TRBD2 (8 bases each). Trimming shortened V by 0 bases and J by 6 bases, and 24 bases separated the two germline ends. The germline gives CDR1 SGDLS, CDR2 YYNGEE. The CDR3 contains 18 residues. The CDR3 protein is CASSVEGGGQGAPKTQYF. The CDR3 DNA sequence: TGTGCCAGCAGCGTAGAAGGCGGGGGGCAGGGGGCACCAAAGACCCAGTACTTC.

J is TRBJ2-2 and V is TRBV27, with D unclear. V lost 2 bases and J lost 4, with 8 bases in between. The CDR3 is 14 amino acids. CDR1 and CDR2 from the germline V gene are MNHEY and SMNVEV (reference sequence). In DNA, the CDR3 is TGTGCCAGCAGTTTACCGGGTGGCACCGGGGAGCTGTTTTTT. Residues: CASSLPGGTGELFF.

Only a few counts were recorded for this clonotype. This rearrangement joins TRBV7-9 to TRBJ1-5; 7 positions match TRBD1. The germline V gene encodes CDR1 SEHNR and CDR2 FQNEAQ (reference sequence). V gave up 5 bases and J gave up 2 bases; unmatched junction bases: 6. This CDR3 contains 15 residues. CDR3 protein: CASSAGQAGNQPQHF. Written as DNA, the CDR3 is TGTGCCAGCAGCGCTGGACAGGCCGGCAATCAGCCCCAGCATTTT.

This clonotype was detected a few times. The J gene is TRBJ1-5, the V gene TRBV5-8; tentative D call: TRBD1 (6 bases). V was cut by 1 base and J by 0 bases, with 8 bases left in between. This CDR3 is 15 amino acids long. Germline CDR1 and CDR2: SGHTS and YDEGEE. CDR3 DNA: TGTGCCAGCAGCTTGAACAGGGTTAGCAATCAGCCCCAGCATTTT. It translates to CASSLNRVSNQPQHF. Full variable domain (remainder filled in from reference TRBV5-8 and TRBJ1-5): EAGVTQSPTHLIKTRGQQATLRCSPISGHTSVYWYQQALGLGLQFLLWYDEGEERNRGNFPPRFSGRQFPNYSSELNVNALELEDSALYLCASSLNRVSNQPQHFGDGTRLSIL.

This clonotype was counted between two and nine times. This sequence joins TRBV7-9 and TRBJ2-4; D is unclear. The CDR3 extends over 11 amino acids. CDR1 is SEHNR and CDR2 is FQNEAQ in the germline V gene (reference sequence). V lost 5 bases and J 7 bases, leaving 6 bases between the germline ends. The CDR3 spells CASSLLNIQYF. DNA for the CDR3: TGTGCCAGCAGCCTCCTGAACATTCAGTACTTC.

In this sample, this clonotype turned up a few times. CDR3: CASSLGGALVDEQFF. DNA for the CDR3: TGTGCCAGCAGCCTAGGAGGGGCCCTGGTGGATGAGCAGTTCTTC. The V and J genes are TRBV9 and TRBJ2-1, with D possibly matching TRBD2 (6 bases). The CDR3 sequence is 15 residues long. The germline CDR1 and CDR2 sequences are SGDLS and YYNGEE. The germline V and J ends were trimmed by 4 bases and 8 bases, with 19 bases remaining between them. Based on the CDR3 plus reference TRBV9 and TRBJ2-1, the full variable domain is DSGVTQTPKHLITATGQRVTLRCSPRSGDLSVYWYQQSLDQGLQFLIQYYNGEERAKGNILERFSAQQFPDLHSELNLSSLELGDSALYFCASSLGGALVDEQFFGPGTRLTVL.

The chain employs TRBV7-9 and TRBJ2-7; tentative D call: TRBD1 (6 bases). The germline V and J ends were trimmed by 7 bases and 0 bases, with 10 bases remaining between them. Germline CDR1 and CDR2: SEHNR and FQNEAQ (reference sequence). The CDR3 is made up of 13 amino acids. The CDR3 bases are TGTGCCAGCATCCCAGGGGACTCCTACGAGCAGTACTTC. It specifies CASIPGDSYEQYF.

Only a few counts were recorded for this clonotype. This sequence joins TRBV12-3 or TRBV12-4 and TRBJ1-6; no firm D call. The CDR3 contains 14 residues. Trimming shortened V by 5 bases and J by 6 bases, and 11 bases separated the two germline ends. The CDR3 sequence: CASSPARGNSPLHF. The CDR3 DNA follows: TGTGCCAGCAGTCCCGCGCGGGGTAATTCACCCCTCCACTTT.

CDR3 in amino acids: CASSGREQGYYGYTF. The DNA for the CDR3 is TGTGCCAGCAGTGGCCGAGAACAGGGGTACTATGGCTACACCTTC. The rearrangement uses TRBV25-1 and TRBJ1-2, with TRBD1 matching over 7 bases. CDR1 and CDR2 (germline): MGHDK, SYGVNS. V lost 4 bases, J lost 3 bases, and 8 bases stayed unmatched. The length of the CDR3 is 15 residues.

This clonotype was recorded a few times. This chain links TRBV5-6 with TRBJ2-7; possibly TRBD1 or TRBD2 for D (5 bases each). The V end was cut by 4 bases, the J end by 6 bases, with 11 bases between. CDR1 is SGHDT, CDR2 YYEEEE, per germline. CDR3 size: 12 residues. The CDR3 here is CASSHWGSEQYF. The CDR3 DNA reads TGTGCCAGCAGCCACTGGGGGAGCGAGCAGTACTTC. Variable domain in full (rest from reference TRBV5-6 and TRBJ2-7): DAGVTQSPTHLIKTRGQQVTLRCSPKSGHDTVSWYQQALGQGPQFIFQYYEEEERQRGNFPDRFSGHQFPNYSSELNVNALLLGDSALYLCASSHWGSEQYFGPGTRLTVT.

This clonotype was observed many times. The chain joins TRBV7-9 to TRBJ2-2; D unclear. Germline CDR1 reads SEHNR; CDR2 reads FQNEAQ (reference sequence). Trimming removed 7 bases at V and 3 bases at J, with 6 bases between. This CDR3 is built from 12 residues. The CDR3 DNA reads TGTGCCAGCACACTCCACACCGGGGAGCTGTTTTTT. Translated, it gives CASTLHTGELFF.